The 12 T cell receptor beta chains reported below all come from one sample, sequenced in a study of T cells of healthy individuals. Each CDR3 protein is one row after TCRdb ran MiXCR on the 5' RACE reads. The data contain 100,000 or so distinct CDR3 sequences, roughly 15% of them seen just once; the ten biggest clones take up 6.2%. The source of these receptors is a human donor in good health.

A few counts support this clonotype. Here the CDR3 reads CASSSHPNNEQFF. CDR3 coding DNA: TGTGCCAGCAGCTCACATCCCAACAATGAGCAGTTCTTC. This rearrangement joins TRBV7-3 to TRBJ2-1, with D unresolved. From germline, CDR1 is SGHTA and CDR2 FQGTGA. Trimming took off 4 bases at V and 5 bases at J, with 9 bases between the two ends. The CDR3 has 13 amino acids.

The CDR3 bases are TGCGCCAGCAGCTTGGATCTGGGAGGGTACAATGAGCAGTTCTTC. Translated: CASSLDLGGYNEQFF. The chain recombines TRBV5-1 with TRBJ2-1; 7 bases align to TRBD2. This CDR3 has 15 amino acids. V trimming: 0 bases; J trimming: 4 bases; junction bases outside the gene matches: 4. CDR1 and CDR2 from the germline V gene are SGHRS and YFSETQ.

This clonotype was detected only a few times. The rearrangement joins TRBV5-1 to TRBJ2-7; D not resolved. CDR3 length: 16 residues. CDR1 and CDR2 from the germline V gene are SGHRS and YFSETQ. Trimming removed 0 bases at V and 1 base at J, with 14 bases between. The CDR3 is CASSLGTLTASYEQYF. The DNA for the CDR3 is TGCGCCAGCAGCTTGGGGACGCTAACAGCTTCCTACGAGCAGTACTTC.

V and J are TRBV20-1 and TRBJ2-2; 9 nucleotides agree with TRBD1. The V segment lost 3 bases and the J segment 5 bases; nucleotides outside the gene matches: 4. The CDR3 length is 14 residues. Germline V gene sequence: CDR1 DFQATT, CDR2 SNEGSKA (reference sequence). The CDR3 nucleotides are TGCAGTGCTAGCAACAGGGGGCAGACCGGGGAGCTGTTTTTT. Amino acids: CSASNRGQTGELFF.

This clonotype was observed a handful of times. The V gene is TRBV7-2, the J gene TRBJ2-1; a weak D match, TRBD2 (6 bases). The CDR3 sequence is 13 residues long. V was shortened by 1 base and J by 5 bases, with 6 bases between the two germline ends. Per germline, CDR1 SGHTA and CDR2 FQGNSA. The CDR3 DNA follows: TGTGCCAGCAGCTTAGGGAGGGACAATGAGCAGTTCTTC. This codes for CASSLGRDNEQFF.

As DNA, the CDR3 is TGTGCCAGTAGCAACATACAGGGAGCCTACGAGCAGTACTTC. Amino acid sequence: CASSNIQGAYEQYF. This chain uses TRBV19 with TRBJ2-7; D perhaps matches TRBD1 (6 bases). V was clipped by 6 bases and J by 2 bases, with 14 bases between them. The V gene's germline CDR1 is LNHDA and CDR2 SQIVND (reference sequence). This CDR3 has 14 amino acids. The variable domain in full, with the rest retrieved from reference TRBV19 and TRBJ2-7, is DGGITQSPKYLFRKEGQNVTLSCEQNLNHDAMYWYRQDPGQGLRLIYYSQIVNDFQKGDIAEGYSVSREKKESFPLTVTSAQKNPTAFYLCASSNIQGAYEQYFGPGTRLTVT.

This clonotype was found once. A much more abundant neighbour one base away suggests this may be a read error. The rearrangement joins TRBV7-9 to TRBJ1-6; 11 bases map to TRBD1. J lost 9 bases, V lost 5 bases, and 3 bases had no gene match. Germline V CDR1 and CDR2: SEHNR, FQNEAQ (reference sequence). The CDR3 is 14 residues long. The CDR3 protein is CASSTGTGGSPLHF. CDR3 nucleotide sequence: TGTGCCAGCAGCACCGGGACAGGGGGTTCACCCCTCCACTTT.

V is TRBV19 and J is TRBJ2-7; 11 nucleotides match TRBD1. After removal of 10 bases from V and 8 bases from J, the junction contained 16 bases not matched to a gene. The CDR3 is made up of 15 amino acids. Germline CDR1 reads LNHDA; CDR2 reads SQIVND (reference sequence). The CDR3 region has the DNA TGTGCCACCAACCCGTCGGGACAGGGGGATACGAAGCAGTACTTC. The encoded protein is CATNPSGQGDTKQYF.

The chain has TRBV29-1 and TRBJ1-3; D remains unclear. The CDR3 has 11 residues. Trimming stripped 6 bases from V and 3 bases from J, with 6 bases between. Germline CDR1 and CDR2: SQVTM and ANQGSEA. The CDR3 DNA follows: TGCAGCGTAGCTCTTGGAAACACCATATATTTT. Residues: CSVALGNTIYF. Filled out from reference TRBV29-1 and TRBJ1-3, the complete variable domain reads SAVISQKPSRDICQRGTSLTIQCQVDSQVTMMFWYRQQPGQSLTLIATANQGSEATYESGFVIDKFPISRPNLTFSTLTVSNMSPEDSSIYLCSVALGNTIYFGEGSWLTVV.

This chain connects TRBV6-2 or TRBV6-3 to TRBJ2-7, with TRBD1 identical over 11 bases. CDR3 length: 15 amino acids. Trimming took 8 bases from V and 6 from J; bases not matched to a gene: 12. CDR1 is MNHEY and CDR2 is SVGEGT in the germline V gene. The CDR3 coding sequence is TGTGCCAGCCACTTTACCGGGACAGGGGGAGGCGAGCAGTACTTC. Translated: CASHFTGTGGGEQYF.

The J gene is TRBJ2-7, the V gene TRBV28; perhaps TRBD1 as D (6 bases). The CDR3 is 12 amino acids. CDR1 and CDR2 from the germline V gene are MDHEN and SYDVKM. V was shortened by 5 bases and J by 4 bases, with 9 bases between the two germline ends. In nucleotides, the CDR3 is TGTGCCAGCAGTGTCCAGGGGTACGAGCAGTACTTC. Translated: CASSVQGYEQYF.

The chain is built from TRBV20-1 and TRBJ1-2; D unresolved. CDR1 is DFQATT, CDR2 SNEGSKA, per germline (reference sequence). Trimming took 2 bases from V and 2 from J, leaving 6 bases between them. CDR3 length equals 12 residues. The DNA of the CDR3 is TGCAGTGCTAGACCAGCAAACTATGGCTACACCTTC. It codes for CSARPANYGYTF.